This is a list of T cell receptor beta chains from one sample in a study of T cell repertoires in cytomegalovirus infection. TCRdb recomputed calls from the reads with MiXCR, one row per CDR3 protein. The sample carries about 400,000 distinct CDR3 sequences, less than 20% recorded once. Sequenced material: PBMCs. The receptors come from a human donor in good health (CMV status not recorded). Some clones in this sample may be carry-over from other donors' samples. Each CDR3 is given with its conserved first and last residue. The D gene is left open where the match is weak. Expanded clones are given a class, and other clones once, few, many or no size at all.

j_gene | v_gene | d_gene | abundance | CDR3nt | CDR3aa
TRBJ1-2 | TRBV7-2 | - | many | TGTGCCAGCAGCTTACAGGGGATGGACTATGGCTACACCTTC | CASSLQGMDYGYTF
TRBJ2-1 | TRBV7-2 | TRBD2 | many | TGTGCCAGCAGCTTGCCGGGGGGGTCCTACAATGAGCAGTTCTTC | CASSLPGGSYNEQFF
TRBJ2-1 | TRBV29-1 | - | few | TGCAGCGTTGAAAGGGGGAATGAGCAGTTCTTC | CSVERGNEQFF
TRBJ2-5 | TRBV4-2 | - | - | TGTGCCAGCAGCCAAGATTTGGGCGGCGGGGTTGGGGAGACCCAGTACTTC | CASSQDLGGGVGETQYF
TRBJ1-2 | TRBV7-2 | TRBD1 | few | TGTGCCAGCAGCCCGCAGGGACAGTCCTTTGGCTACACCTTC | CASSPQGQSFGYTF
TRBJ1-6 | TRBV19 | TRBD1 | - | TGTGCCAGTAGTCCGGACAGGCCGGCCAATTCACCCCTCCACTTT | CASSPDRPANSPLHF
TRBJ2-3 | TRBV6-1 | - | many | TGTGCCAGCAGTGAATGGAGTCTTGCTTCGTCGGATACGCAGTATTTT | CASSEWSLASSDTQYF
TRBJ1-5 | TRBV7-6 | - | many | TGTGCCAGCAGCCCAAGGGACGGTGGCTATAGCAATCAGCCCCAGCATTTT | CASSPRDGGYSNQPQHF
TRBJ2-2 | TRBV11-2 | TRBD2 | few | TGTGCCAGCAGCCGTACCCTAGCGGGAGGTCAAACCGGGGAGCTGTTTTTT | CASSRTLAGGQTGELFF
TRBJ2-4 | TRBV5-1 | - | few | TGCGCCAGCAGCTTGTACAGGGCAGGCATTCAGTACTTC | CASSLYRAGIQYF
TRBJ2-5 | TRBV7-8 | - | many | TGTGCCAGCAGCTCAGGGGAGTTAGAGACCCAGTACTTC | CASSSGELETQYF
TRBJ2-3 | TRBV7-9 | - | many | TGTGCCAGCAGCTTGGTGGGGGCCGGGACAGATACGCAGTATTTT | CASSLVGAGTDTQYF
TRBJ2-3 | TRBV7-2 | TRBD2 | many | TGTGCCAGCAGCTTAATGGGGACTAGCGCTTCAGATACGCAGTATTTT | CASSLMGTSASDTQYF
TRBJ2-5 | TRBV4-1 | - | - | TGCGCCAGCAGCCAACCCAGGGTCGGAGAGACCCAGTACTTC | CASSQPRVGETQYF
TRBJ2-1 | TRBV29-1 | - | - | TGCAGCGTCACCACATCCCTGTACAATGAGCAGTTCTTC | CSVTTSLYNEQFF
TRBJ1-1 | TRBV3-1 | - | - | TGTGCCAGCAGCCAAGATCGATGGCGGGGGTGGATGAACACTGAAGCTTTCTTT | CASSQDRWRGWMNTEAFF
TRBJ2-1 | TRBV19 | - | - | TGTGCCAGTAGTATCCGCAGGGGCTTTGACAATGAGCAGTTCTTC | CASSIRRGFDNEQFF
TRBJ1-1 | TRBV27 | - | many | TGTGCCAGCAGTCTTGAAGCTTTCTTT | CASSLEAFF
TRBJ1-6 | TRBV20-1 | TRBD1 | - | TGCAGTGCTAGAGGCCCCCTTGGGACAGAAAATTCACCCCTCCACTTT | CSARGPLGTENSPLHF
TRBJ2-6 | TRBV3-1 | - | many | TGTGCCAGCAGCCAAGGCAGGCCTGGGGCCAACGTCCTGACTTTC | CASSQGRPGANVLTF
TRBJ2-2 | TRBV7-6 | - | - | TGTGCCAGCGGGCCACAGCCGGGCACCGGGGAGCTGTTTTTT | CASGPQPGTGELFF
TRBJ2-7 | TRBV28 | - | many | TGTGCCAGCAGTTTTAACCCCTCCTACGAGCAGTACTTC | CASSFNPSYEQYF
TRBJ2-7 | TRBV5-1 | - | few | TGCGCCAGCAGCCCCACGCCGCAAGGGGAGCAGTACTTC | CASSPTPQGEQYF
TRBJ2-1 | TRBV5-4 | TRBD2 | - | TGTGCCAGCAGCTTGGGGACTAGCGGGAGAACGGGCAATGAGCAGTTCTTC | CASSLGTSGRTGNEQFF
TRBJ2-1 | TRBV7-9 | TRBD2 | few | TGTGCCAGCAGCTTAGCGCAAAGCGGGAGAAGTGAGCAGTTCTTC | CASSLAQSGRSEQFF
TRBJ2-7 | TRBV9 | - | many | TGTGCCAGCAGCGTAGGAAAGACATTACGATCGGTAAGGGAAACCTACGAGCAGTACTTC | CASSVGKTLRSVRETYEQYF
TRBJ2-7 | TRBV29-1 | - | few | TGCAGCGTTGCGGAGTCCCTACGGGAGCCGCAGTACTTC | CSVAESLREPQYF
TRBJ1-1 | TRBV4-3 | - | - | TGCGCCAGCAGCCAAGATGATATGGCGGGAACTGAAGCTTTCTTT | CASSQDDMAGTEAFF
TRBJ2-4 | TRBV10-3 | - | many | TGTGCCATCAGCAGGACAGTCGCGGCCAAAAACATTCAGTACTTC | CAISRTVAAKNIQYF
TRBJ1-6 | TRBV10-3 | TRBD1 | - | TGTGCCATCAGTGATTCAAGACAGGGAGGCAATTCACCCCTCCACTTT | CAISDSRQGGNSPLHF
TRBJ2-7 | TRBV7-9 | TRBD2 | few | TGTGCCAGCAGCTTGTTCCTAGCGGGAGGGTCTCCCTACGAGCAGTACTTC | CASSLFLAGGSPYEQYF
TRBJ2-2 | TRBV7-9 | - | - | TGTGCCAGCAGCCATCAAATGGGCACCGGGGAGCTGTTTTTT | CASSHQMGTGELFF
TRBJ1-1 | TRBV7-9 | TRBD1 | many | TGTGCCAGCAGCTGGTGGACAGGGAGAATTACCACTGAAGCTTTCTTT | CASSWWTGRITTEAFF
TRBJ2-1 | TRBV7-2 | TRBD2 | many | TGTGCCAGCAGCTTAAGGGGAGCGGGAGTGGTAAAAAATGAGCAGTTCTTC | CASSLRGAGVVKNEQFF
TRBJ2-7 | TRBV12-3/TRBV12-4 | - | - | TGTGCCAGCAGACCAGGCCAGGGGCTCGAGCAGTACTTC | CASRPGQGLEQYF
TRBJ2-1 | TRBV7-2 | TRBD1 | many | TGTGCCAGCAGCTCCTCCGGGACAGGACCCAATGAGCAGTTCTTC | CASSSSGTGPNEQFF
TRBJ2-3 | TRBV10-3 | - | many | TGTGCCATCAGTGCGCTAGGAGGGGATACGCAGTATTTT | CAISALGGDTQYF
TRBJ1-5 | TRBV4-3 | TRBD1 | few | TGCGCCAGCAGGAGGGACAGGGCGAGCAATCAGCCCCAGCATTTT | CASRRDRASNQPQHF
TRBJ2-5 | TRBV7-2 | TRBD2 | few | TGTGCCAGCAGCCTAGGTGGACTAGCGGCCCGTGACCAGTACTTC | CASSLGGLAARDQYF
TRBJ2-5 | TRBV7-9 | - | - | TGTGCCAGCAGCTTAGTCTTGGGGTCCGGAGAGACCCAGTACTTC | CASSLVLGSGETQYF
TRBJ1-2 | TRBV10-3 | - | many | TGTGCCATCAGTGGGGGACGGTTTGATGGCTACACCTTC | CAISGGRFDGYTF
TRBJ2-2 | TRBV7-8 | - | many | TGTGCCAGCAGTCACGAGAGGGGGGCTTACACCGGGGAGCTGTTTTTT | CASSHERGAYTGELFF
TRBJ2-2 | TRBV7-9 | - | many | TGTGCCAGCAGTTCCGAGACCGGGGAGCTGTTTTTT | CASSSETGELFF
TRBJ1-3 | TRBV20-1 | - | few | TGCAGTGCTCAGACAGAGGGAGACACCATATATTTT | CSAQTEGDTIYF
TRBJ2-1 | TRBV12-3/TRBV12-4 | - | - | TGTGCCAGCAGCCGCGAGCAGTTCTTC | CASSREQFF
TRBJ2-3 | TRBV20-1 | - | - | TGCAGTGCACCTCTCAGGGGATCAGGCGAGCAGTATTTT | CSAPLRGSGEQYF
TRBJ2-7 | TRBV20-1 | - | few | TGCAGTGCTAGCGAAATGAGGAGCTCCTACGAGCAGTACTTC | CSASEMRSSYEQYF
TRBJ1-6 | TRBV15 | - | - | TGTGCCACCAGCAGAGAATATAATTCACCCCTCCACTTT | CATSREYNSPLHF
TRBJ1-6 | TRBV7-2 | TRBD1 | many | TGTGCCAGCAGCTTAGCGTGGGCAGGGGGGGGTCGGAATTCACCCCTCCACTTT | CASSLAWAGGGRNSPLHF
TRBJ2-1 | TRBV29-1 | TRBD2 | - | TGCAGCGTAGCCGGGACTAGCGGGTCCTACAATGAGCAGTTCTTC | CSVAGTSGSYNEQFF
TRBJ2-4 | TRBV28 | TRBD1 | - | TGTGCCAGCAGTTTAACTGGGACAGGGACGTTCATTCAGTACTTC | CASSLTGTGTFIQYF
TRBJ1-4 | TRBV7-9 | - | - | TGTGCCAGCAGCTTGGAATCCGGGGTGAATGAAAAACTGTTTTTT | CASSLESGVNEKLFF